One sample yielded the 20 T cell receptor beta chains listed below, sequenced in a study of T and B cells in COVID-19 patients (dated by TCRdb to the early 2020s). TRB repertoires were amplified using about 220-550 ng of genomic DNA isolated from blood. Data came from an Illumina MiSeq. TRB rearrangements were amplified by multiplex PCR with BIOMED2 TRB-A/B primer pools. Clones were called with MiXCR by TCRdb after fastp trimmed the public reads at Q25, and only in-frame beta chains were retained. For every CDR3 protein sequence, its rows merge into one entry that carries the most common genes and DNA. The sample table holds approximately 8,500 distinct CDR3 sequences, of which more than 25% were seen once. 5% to 6% of the sample is in the top ten clones. Material: blood. The receptors here all came from a human donor who had recovered from COVID-19.

The sample holds many counts of this clonotype. The CDR3: CASSSILAGGYYEQYF. CDR3 bases: TGTGCCAGCAGTTCAATACTAGCGGGGGGCTACTACGAGCAGTACTTC. The chain couples TRBV27 to TRBJ2-7; TRBD2 agrees at 12 bases. The V gene end was trimmed by 4 bases and the J gene end by 3 bases; junction bases not matched to a gene: 7. CDR3 length equals 16 residues. Germline V gene data show CDR1 as MNHEY and CDR2 as SMNVEV (reference sequence).

The V gene is TRBV5-1, the J gene TRBJ1-4, with 7 bases aligning to TRBD1. The CDR3 length is 14 residues. With V trimmed by 4 bases and J by 7 bases, 7 bases remained unmatched. Looked up from germline, CDR1 is SGHRS and CDR2 is YFSETQ. The CDR3 loop is CASSLRDSVEKLFF. CDR3 in DNA: TGCGCCAGCAGCCTTCGGGACAGCGTTGAAAAACTGTTTTTT.

The V call is TRBV7-9, the J call TRBJ2-2; D tentatively reads TRBD1 or TRBD2 (7 bases each). V lost 5 bases, J lost 2 bases, and 18 bases lay in between. The germline CDR1 and CDR2 sequences are SEHNR and FQNEAQ (reference sequence). The CDR3 extends over 17 amino acids. The CDR3 is CASSRTVRGGNTGELFF. CDR3 bases: TGTGCCAGCAGCCGGACGGTCAGGGGGGGAAACACCGGGGAGCTGTTTTTT.

This chain links TRBV6-6 with TRBJ1-4; a weak D match, TRBD1 (5 bases). Germline V gene data show CDR1 as MNHNY and CDR2 as SVGAGI (reference sequence). V was cut by 6 bases and J by 8 bases, with 28 bases left in between. The CDR3 has 18 amino acids. DNA for the CDR3: TGTGCCAGCAGCCCCTGGGTCCGGAGCGGGACCCCGTACGAAAAACTGTTTTTT. Its protein is CASSPWVRSGTPYEKLFF.

The CDR3, as DNA: TGTGCCAGCAGCTTAGACCTCACAGATACGCAGTATTTT. Its protein product is CASSLDLTDTQYF. The chain carries TRBV11-2 and TRBJ2-3; D gene uncertain. Germline V CDR1 and CDR2: SGHAT, FQNNGV. V was cut by 0 bases and J by 2 bases, with 3 bases left in between. The CDR3 extends over 13 amino acids.

The gene calls are TRBV27 and TRBJ1-5, with D unclear. Per germline, CDR1 MNHEY and CDR2 SMNVEV (reference sequence). This CDR3 spans 16 amino acids. V was shortened by 1 base and J by 4 bases, with 14 bases between the two germline ends. The CDR3 sequence: CASSLFRGSGNQPQHF. The CDR3 region has the DNA TGTGCCAGCAGTTTATTCCGAGGGTCCGGGAATCAGCCCCAGCATTTT.

With respect to this clonotype: The missing conserved phenylalanine or tryptophan at the end of this CDR3 makes a read error likely. The chain carries TRBV27 and TRBJ2-3, with D possibly being TRBD1 (6 bases). The CDR3 spans 16 residues. With 6 bases removed from V and 2 bases from J, the gap between germline ends came to 18 bases. Germline assignment: CDR1 MNHEY and CDR2 SMNVEV (reference sequence). The CDR3 coding sequence is TGTGCCAGCAGCCAAGATCGAGGGGGATTCACAGATACGCAGTATTAT. This sequence encodes CASSQDRGGFTDTQYY.

By share, this clonotype ranks as medium-sized. This sequence joins TRBV19 and TRBJ1-2; D call uncertain. Germline V gives CDR1 LNHDA, CDR2 SQIVND (reference sequence). The CDR3 extends over 12 amino acids. Trimming took 5 bases from V and 5 from J, leaving 9 bases between them. For the CDR3, the DNA is TGTGCCAGTAGTTTCCCGAGTTATGGCTACACCTTC. Its protein product is CASSFPSYGYTF.

The rearrangement joins TRBV12-3 or TRBV12-4 to TRBJ1-4; TRBD1 matches at 8 bases. Losses at the gene ends were 6 bases for V and 1 base for J; bases not matched to a gene: 13. This CDR3 spans 18 amino acids. CDR3 protein: CASREGQGILVTNEKLFF. Here the CDR3 DNA reads TGTGCCAGCAGGGAAGGACAGGGTATTCTAGTAACTAATGAAAAACTGTTTTTT.

This clonotype is judged medium-sized (0.01 to 0.1%). The chain joins TRBV6-2 or TRBV6-3 to TRBJ2-3, with a possible D match to TRBD2 (5 bases). The CDR3 sequence is 13 residues long. The germline V and J ends were trimmed by 7 bases and 8 bases, with 16 bases remaining between them. CDR1 is MNHEY, CDR2 SVGEGT, per germline. CDR3 coding DNA: TGTGCCAGCACTGGTCGGATCGCGGGTACGCAGTATTTT. Its protein product is CASTGRIAGTQYF.

In its sample, this clonotype was seen a few times. The chain joins TRBV5-6 to TRBJ1-2; D not certain. Trimming shortened V by 4 bases and J by 3 bases, and 10 bases separated the two germline ends. This CDR3 is 13 amino acids long. The germline CDR1 and CDR2 sequences are SGHDT and YYEEEE. The CDR3: CASSEWGDYGYTF. CDR3 in DNA: TGTGCCAGCAGCGAATGGGGTGACTATGGCTACACCTTC.

With respect to this clonotype: A much bigger clone sits one base away, suggesting this may be a read error. The rearrangement uses TRBV19 and TRBJ1-2, with 7 bases lining up with TRBD1. This CDR3 is built from 15 residues. J was trimmed by 6 bases and V by 5 bases; bases with no gene match: 12. Germline CDR1 is LNHDA and CDR2 is SQIVND (reference sequence). The CDR3 loop reads CASSPGGQSGDGYTF. The CDR3 coding sequence is TGTGCCAGTAGTCCGGGGGGACAGTCCGGAGATGGCTACACCTTC. The whole variable domain, filled in from reference TRBV19 and TRBJ1-2, reads DGGITQSPKYLFRKEGQNVTLSCEQNLNHDAMYWYRQDPGQGLRLIYYSQIVNDFQKGDIAEGYSVSREKKESFPLTVTSAQKNPTAFYLCASSPGGQSGDGYTFGSGTRLTVV.

This clonotype was counted a few times. Here the CDR3 reads CASSQDPGASYGYTF. CDR3 coding DNA: TGCGCCAGCAGCCAAGATCCAGGGGCCTCCTATGGCTACACCTTC. The J gene is TRBJ1-2, the V gene TRBV4-1, with a weak D call TRBD1 (6 bases). V was pared by 0 bases and J by 4 bases, with 12 bases between. CDR1 MGHRA and CDR2 YSYEKL come from the germline V gene. The CDR3 runs to 15 residues.

The DNA of the CDR3 is TGTGCCAGCAGCCTGGGGACAGGGGTTGAAAATGAAAAACTGTTTTTT. The encoded protein is CASSLGTGVENEKLFF. This rearrangement joins TRBV14 to TRBJ1-4; 10 bases agree with TRBD1. CDR3 length: 16 residues. CDR1 and CDR2 (germline): SGHDN, FVKESK. Trimming at V came to 4 bases and at J to 5 bases, leaving 7 bases not matched to a gene.

By share of the sample, this clonotype is medium-sized. This chain links TRBV5-6 with TRBJ2-5, with D maybe TRBD2 (7 bases). With 3 bases removed from V and 5 bases from J, the gap between germline ends came to 17 bases. CDR1 and CDR2 from the germline V gene are SGHDT and YYEEEE. This CDR3 is built from 15 residues. The CDR3 DNA reads as TGTGCCAGCAGCTACCTGCTGGGGGGGCTGGAGACCCAGTACTTC. Amino acid sequence: CASSYLLGGLETQYF.

The chain recombines TRBV11-1 with TRBJ2-2; unclear D gene. The germline CDR1 and CDR2 sequences are SGHAT and FQDESV (reference sequence). V was cut by 1 base and J by 6 bases, with 6 bases left in between. The CDR3 has 13 residues. CDR3 region: CASSLVVSGELFF. CDR3 nucleotides: TGTGCCAGCAGCTTAGTTGTGTCCGGGGAGCTGTTTTTT.

The chain couples TRBV4-2 to TRBJ1-3; 9 bases agree with TRBD1. The CDR3 loop spans 17 amino acids. J was trimmed by 7 bases and V by 4 bases; bases with no gene match: 14. Germline V lookup: CDR1 LGHNA, CDR2 YNFKEQ. The CDR3 DNA follows: TGTGCCAGCAGCCTACACGGACAGGGGTCCTCGGGGAACACCATATATTTT. This encodes CASSLHGQGSSGNTIYF.

The rearrangement links TRBV6-4 to TRBJ1-2; 7 positions agree with TRBD1. Losses at the gene ends were 2 bases for V and 1 base for J; bases not matched to a gene: 4. The CDR3 contains 15 residues. The germline CDR1 and CDR2 sequences are MRHNA and SNTAGT. The CDR3 loop reads CASSDGDRNNYGYTF. In DNA, the CDR3 is TGTGCCAGCAGTGACGGGGACAGAAATAACTATGGCTACACCTTC.

This clonotype showed up just a few times. The chain links TRBV6-6 to TRBJ1-5, with D possibly matching TRBD1 (5 bases). Looked up from germline, CDR1 is MNHNY and CDR2 is SVGAGI (reference sequence). CDR3 length equals 17 residues. V was trimmed by 0 bases and J by 1 base, leaving 13 bases between them. CDR3 loop: CASSYSEGPVSNQPQHF. The CDR3 DNA reads as TGTGCCAGCAGTTACTCGGAGGGGCCAGTGAGCAATCAGCCCCAGCATTTT.

The chain uses TRBV4-1 and TRBJ1-5, with D unresolved. Trimming took off 5 bases at V and 6 bases at J, with 14 bases between the two ends. Looked up from germline, CDR1 is MGHRA and CDR2 is YSYEKL. This CDR3 comprises 14 residues. In nucleotides, the CDR3 is TGCGCCAGCAGCTCGGTCCCGGGAGGTCAGCCCCAGCATTTT. This sequence encodes CASSSVPGGQPQHF.